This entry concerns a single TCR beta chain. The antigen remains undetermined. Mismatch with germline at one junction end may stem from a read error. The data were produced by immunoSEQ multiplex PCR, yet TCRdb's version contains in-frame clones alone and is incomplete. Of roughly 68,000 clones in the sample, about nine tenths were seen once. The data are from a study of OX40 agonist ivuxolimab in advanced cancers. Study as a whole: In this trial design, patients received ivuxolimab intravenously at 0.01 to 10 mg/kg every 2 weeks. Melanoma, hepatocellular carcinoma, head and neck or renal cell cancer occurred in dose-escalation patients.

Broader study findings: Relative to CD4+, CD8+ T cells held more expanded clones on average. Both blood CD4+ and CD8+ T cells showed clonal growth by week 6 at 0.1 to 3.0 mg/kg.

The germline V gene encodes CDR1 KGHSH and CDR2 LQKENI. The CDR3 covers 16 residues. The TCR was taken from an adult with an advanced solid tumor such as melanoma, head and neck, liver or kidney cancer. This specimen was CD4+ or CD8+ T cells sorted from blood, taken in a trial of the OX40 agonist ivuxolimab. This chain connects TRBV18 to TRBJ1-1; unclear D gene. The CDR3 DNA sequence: TGTGCCAGCTCCCCACTTTACACAGTATCAAACACTGAAGCTTTCTTT. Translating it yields CASSPLYTVSNTEAFF. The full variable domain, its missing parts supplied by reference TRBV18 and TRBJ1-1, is NAGVMQNPRHLVRRRGQEARLRCSPMKGHSHVYWYRQLPEEGLKFMVYLQKENIIDESGMPKERFSAEFPKEGPSILRIQQVVRGDSAAYFCASSPLYTVSNTEAFFGQGTRLTVV.